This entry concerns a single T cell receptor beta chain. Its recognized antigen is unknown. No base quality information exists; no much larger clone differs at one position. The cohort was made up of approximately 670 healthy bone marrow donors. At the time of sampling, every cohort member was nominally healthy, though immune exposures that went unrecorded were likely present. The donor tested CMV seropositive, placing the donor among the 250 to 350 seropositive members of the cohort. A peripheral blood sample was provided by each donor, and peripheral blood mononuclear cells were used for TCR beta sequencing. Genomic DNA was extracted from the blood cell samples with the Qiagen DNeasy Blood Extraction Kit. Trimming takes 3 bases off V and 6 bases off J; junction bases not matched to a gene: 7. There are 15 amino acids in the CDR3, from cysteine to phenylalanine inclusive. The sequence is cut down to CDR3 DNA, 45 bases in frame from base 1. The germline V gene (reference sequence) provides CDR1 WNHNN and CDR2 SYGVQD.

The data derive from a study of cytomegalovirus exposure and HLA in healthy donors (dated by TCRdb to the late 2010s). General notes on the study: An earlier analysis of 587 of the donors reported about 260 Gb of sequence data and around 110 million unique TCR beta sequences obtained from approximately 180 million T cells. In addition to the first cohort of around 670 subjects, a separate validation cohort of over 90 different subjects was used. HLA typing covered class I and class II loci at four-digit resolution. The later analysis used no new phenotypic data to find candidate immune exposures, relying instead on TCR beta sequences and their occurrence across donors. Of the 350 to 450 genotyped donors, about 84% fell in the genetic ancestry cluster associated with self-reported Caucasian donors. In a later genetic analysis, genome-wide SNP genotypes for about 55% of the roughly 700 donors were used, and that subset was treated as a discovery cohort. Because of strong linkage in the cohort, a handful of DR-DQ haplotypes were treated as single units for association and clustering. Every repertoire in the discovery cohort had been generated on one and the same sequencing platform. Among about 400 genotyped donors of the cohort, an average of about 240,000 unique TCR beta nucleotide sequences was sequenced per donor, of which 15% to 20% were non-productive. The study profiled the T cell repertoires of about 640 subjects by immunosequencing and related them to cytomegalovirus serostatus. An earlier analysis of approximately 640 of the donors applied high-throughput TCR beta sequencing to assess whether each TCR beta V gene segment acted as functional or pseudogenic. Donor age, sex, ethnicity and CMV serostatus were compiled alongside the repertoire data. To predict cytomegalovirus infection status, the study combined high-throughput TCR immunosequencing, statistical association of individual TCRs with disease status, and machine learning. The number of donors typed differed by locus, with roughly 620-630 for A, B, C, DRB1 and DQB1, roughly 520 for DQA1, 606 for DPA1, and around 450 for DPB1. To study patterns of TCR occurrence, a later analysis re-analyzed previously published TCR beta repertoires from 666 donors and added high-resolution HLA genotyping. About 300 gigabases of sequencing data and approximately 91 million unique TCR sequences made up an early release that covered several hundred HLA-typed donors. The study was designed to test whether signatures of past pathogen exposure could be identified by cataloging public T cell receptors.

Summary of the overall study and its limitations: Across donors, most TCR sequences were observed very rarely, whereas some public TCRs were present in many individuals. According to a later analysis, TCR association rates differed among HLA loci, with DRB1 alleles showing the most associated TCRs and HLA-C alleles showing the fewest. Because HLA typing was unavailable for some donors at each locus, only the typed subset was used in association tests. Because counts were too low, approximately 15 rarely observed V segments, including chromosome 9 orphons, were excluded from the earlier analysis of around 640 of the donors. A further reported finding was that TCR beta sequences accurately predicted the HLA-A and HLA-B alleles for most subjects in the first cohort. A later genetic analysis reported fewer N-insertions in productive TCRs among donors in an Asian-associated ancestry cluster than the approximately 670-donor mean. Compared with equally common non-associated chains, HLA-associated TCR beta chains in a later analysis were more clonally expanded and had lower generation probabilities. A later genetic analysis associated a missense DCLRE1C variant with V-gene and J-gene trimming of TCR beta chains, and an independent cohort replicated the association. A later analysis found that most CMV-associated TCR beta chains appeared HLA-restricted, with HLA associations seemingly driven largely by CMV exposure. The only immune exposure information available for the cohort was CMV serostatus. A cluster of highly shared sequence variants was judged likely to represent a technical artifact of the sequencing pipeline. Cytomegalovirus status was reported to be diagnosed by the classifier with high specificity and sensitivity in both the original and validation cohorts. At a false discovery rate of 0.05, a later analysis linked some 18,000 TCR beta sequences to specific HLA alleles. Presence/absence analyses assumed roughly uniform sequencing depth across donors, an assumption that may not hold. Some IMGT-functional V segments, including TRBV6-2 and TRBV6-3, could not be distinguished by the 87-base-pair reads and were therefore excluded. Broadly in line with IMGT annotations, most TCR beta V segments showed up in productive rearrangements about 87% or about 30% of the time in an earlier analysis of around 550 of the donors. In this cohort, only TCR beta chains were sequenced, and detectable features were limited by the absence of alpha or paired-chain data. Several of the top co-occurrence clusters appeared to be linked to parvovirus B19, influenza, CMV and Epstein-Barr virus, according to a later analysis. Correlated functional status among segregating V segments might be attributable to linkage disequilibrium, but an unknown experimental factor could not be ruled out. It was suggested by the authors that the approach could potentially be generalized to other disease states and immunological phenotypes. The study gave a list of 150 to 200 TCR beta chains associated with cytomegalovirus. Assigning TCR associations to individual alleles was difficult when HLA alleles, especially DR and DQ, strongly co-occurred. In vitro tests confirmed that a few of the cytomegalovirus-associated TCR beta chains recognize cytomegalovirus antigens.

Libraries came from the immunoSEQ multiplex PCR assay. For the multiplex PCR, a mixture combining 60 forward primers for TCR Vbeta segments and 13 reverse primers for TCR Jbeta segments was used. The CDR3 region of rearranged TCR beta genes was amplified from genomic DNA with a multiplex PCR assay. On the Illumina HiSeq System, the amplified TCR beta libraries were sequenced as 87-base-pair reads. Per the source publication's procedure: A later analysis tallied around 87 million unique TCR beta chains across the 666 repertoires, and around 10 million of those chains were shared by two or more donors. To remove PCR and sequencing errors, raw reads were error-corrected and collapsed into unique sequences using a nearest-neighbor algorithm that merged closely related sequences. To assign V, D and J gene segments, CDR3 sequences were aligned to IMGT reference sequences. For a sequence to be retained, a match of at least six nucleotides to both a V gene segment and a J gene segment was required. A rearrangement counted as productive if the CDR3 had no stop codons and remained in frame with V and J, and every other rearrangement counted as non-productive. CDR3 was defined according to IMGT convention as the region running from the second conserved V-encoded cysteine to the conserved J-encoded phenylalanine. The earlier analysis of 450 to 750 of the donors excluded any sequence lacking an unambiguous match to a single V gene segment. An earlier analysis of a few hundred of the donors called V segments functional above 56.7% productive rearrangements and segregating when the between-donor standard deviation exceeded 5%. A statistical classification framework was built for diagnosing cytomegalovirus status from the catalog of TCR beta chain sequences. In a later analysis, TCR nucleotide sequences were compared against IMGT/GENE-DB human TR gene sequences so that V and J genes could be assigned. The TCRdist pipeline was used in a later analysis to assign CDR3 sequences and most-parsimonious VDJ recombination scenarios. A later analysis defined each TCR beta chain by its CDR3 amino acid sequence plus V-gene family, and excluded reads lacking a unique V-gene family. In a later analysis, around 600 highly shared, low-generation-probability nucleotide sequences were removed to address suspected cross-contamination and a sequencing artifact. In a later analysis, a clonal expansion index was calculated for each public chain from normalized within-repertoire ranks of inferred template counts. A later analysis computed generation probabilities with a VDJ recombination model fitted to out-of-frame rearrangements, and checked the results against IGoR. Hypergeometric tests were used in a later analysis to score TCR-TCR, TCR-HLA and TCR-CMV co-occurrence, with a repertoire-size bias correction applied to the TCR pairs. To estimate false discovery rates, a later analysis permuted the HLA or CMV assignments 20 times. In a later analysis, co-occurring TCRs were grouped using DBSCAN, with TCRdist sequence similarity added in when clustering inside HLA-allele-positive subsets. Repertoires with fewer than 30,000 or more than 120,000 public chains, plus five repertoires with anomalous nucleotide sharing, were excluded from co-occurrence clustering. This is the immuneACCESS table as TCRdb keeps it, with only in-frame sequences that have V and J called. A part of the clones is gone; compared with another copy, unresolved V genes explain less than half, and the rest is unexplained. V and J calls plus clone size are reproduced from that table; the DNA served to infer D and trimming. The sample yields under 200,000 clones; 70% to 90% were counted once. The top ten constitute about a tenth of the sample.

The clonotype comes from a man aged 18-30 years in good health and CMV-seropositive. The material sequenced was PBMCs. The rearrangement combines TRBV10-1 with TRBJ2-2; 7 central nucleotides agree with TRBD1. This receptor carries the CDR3 CASSESGTDAGELFF. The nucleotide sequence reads TGCGCCAGCAGTGAATCTGGGACAGATGCCGGGGAGCTGTTTTTT.